The 10 T cell receptor beta chains below were found in one sample sequenced in a study of T cell changes during pregnancy in multiple sclerosis (dated by TCRdb to the late 2010s). To prepare the library, the immunoSEQ multiplex PCR assay was applied. TCRdb retrieved this table from immuneACCESS and kept in-frame rearrangements only. Not all clones are present; in checked studies, unresolved V genes account for under half, and no reason is known for the remainder. This sample is represented by around 61,000 clones; 87% of them were singletons. Of the sample, 5.3% falls within the top ten clones. Material for sequencing was peripheral blood from another person, used as feeder cells. Receptor source: a human donor whose cells served as feeder cells for cultures in a pregnancy study.

This chain links TRBV6-5 with TRBJ2-5; D is unclear. CDR3 length: 15 amino acids. Germline loops: CDR1 MNHEY, CDR2 SVGAGI. V gave up 0 bases and J gave up 4 bases, with 12 bases separating them. This chain's CDR3 is CASSYSLRLRETQYF. Here the CDR3 DNA reads TGTGCCAGCAGTTACTCGCTCAGGCTCCGAGAGACCCAGTACTTC.

This clone was counted once. V and J are TRBV10-3 and TRBJ1-2; D is unresolved. V was shortened by 3 bases and J by 0 bases, with 5 bases between the two germline ends. This CDR3 spans 13 amino acids. The germline CDR1 and CDR2 sequences are ENHRY and SYGVKD. The CDR3 sequence is CAISERANYGYTF. In DNA form, the CDR3 reads TGTGCCATCAGTGAACGAGCTAACTATGGCTACACCTTC.

The V and J genes are TRBV2 and TRBJ1-4; 7 nucleotides match TRBD1. The CDR3 runs 15 residues. The trim removed 2 bases at V and 3 bases at J, leaving 3 bases unmatched. Germline-derived CDR1 and CDR2 are SNHLY and FYNNEI. CDR3 sequence: CASSERQGANEKLFF. For the CDR3, the DNA is TGTGCCAGCAGTGAAAGGCAGGGGGCTAATGAAAAACTGTTTTTT. The full variable domain, rest sourced from reference TRBV2 and TRBJ1-4, is EPEVTQTPSHQVTQMGQEVILRCVPISNHLYFYWYRQILGQKVEFLVSFYNNEISEKSEIFDDQFSVERPDGSNFTLKIRSTKLEDSAMYFCASSERQGANEKLFFGSGTQLSVL.

This chain uses TRBV5-1 with TRBJ2-5, with 7 nucleotides matching TRBD1. This CDR3 region has 14 residues. Germline V gene lookup returns CDR1 SGHRS and CDR2 YFSETQ. V was clipped by 6 bases and J by 2 bases; unmatched bases: 7. DNA for the CDR3: TGCGCCAGCAAGGGGACAGTCGCGCAAGAGACCCAGTACTTC. This translates into CASKGTVAQETQYF.

The CDR3 is CASSLQVAGGHETQYF. CDR3 coding DNA: TGTGCCAGCAGCTTGCAGGTGGCGGGGGGGCACGAGACCCAGTACTTC. This chain uses TRBV11-2 with TRBJ2-5; 9 bases map to TRBD2. The junction had 10 bases not matched to a gene; V was cut back by 3 bases and J by 5 bases. The CDR3 loop spans 16 amino acids. Germline V gene sequence: CDR1 SGHAT, CDR2 FQNNGV.

The chain has TRBV29-1 and TRBJ1-5, with D perhaps TRBD1 (6 bases). V lost 7 bases, J lost 9 bases, and 16 bases lay in between. Germline V CDR1 and CDR2: SQVTM, ANQGSEA. The CDR3 sequence is 12 residues long. Written as DNA, the CDR3 is TGCAGCGCGAACAGGGCGCGGGGGCCCCAGCATTTT. The encoded protein is CSANRARGPQHF.

V gene TRBV19 combines with J gene TRBJ2-7, with 9 bases aligning to TRBD2. Germline V CDR1 and CDR2: LNHDA, SQIVND (reference sequence). The CDR3 runs to 15 residues. The ends lost 1 base at V and 4 bases at J; junction bases unmatched: 5. This CDR3 reads CASSIGVAGAYEQYF. CDR3 sequence (DNA): TGTGCCAGTAGTATAGGGGTAGCGGGGGCGTACGAGCAGTACTTC.

The chain uses TRBV5-1 and TRBJ2-3, with 8 bases lining up with TRBD1. CDR1 is SGHRS and CDR2 is YFSETQ in the germline V gene. The V segment lost 2 bases and the J segment 5 bases; nucleotides outside the gene matches: 7. This CDR3 has 15 amino acids. CDR3 region: CASSFGQGRVDTQYF. CDR3 DNA sequence: TGCGCCAGCAGCTTCGGACAGGGTCGCGTAGATACGCAGTATTTT.

CDR3 nucleotide sequence: TGTGCCATCAGTGTAGGGCCCCCAGGGACTGAAGCTTTCTTT. Translating it yields CAISVGPPGTEAFF. The chain joins TRBV10-3 to TRBJ1-1; tentatively, D is TRBD1 (5 bases). The length of the CDR3 is 14 residues. Trimming removed 4 bases from V and 5 bases from J, with 14 bases in between. The germline V gene has CDR1 ENHRY and CDR2 SYGVKD.

The V and J genes are TRBV29-1 and TRBJ1-1; no clear D. This CDR3 is built from 14 residues. V lost 3 bases and J lost 5, with 16 bases in between. CDR1 and CDR2 (germline): SQVTM, ANQGSEA. The CDR3 spells CSVESRHSRTEAFF. As DNA, the CDR3 is TGCAGCGTTGAGTCTAGGCATTCTCGGACTGAAGCTTTCTTT.